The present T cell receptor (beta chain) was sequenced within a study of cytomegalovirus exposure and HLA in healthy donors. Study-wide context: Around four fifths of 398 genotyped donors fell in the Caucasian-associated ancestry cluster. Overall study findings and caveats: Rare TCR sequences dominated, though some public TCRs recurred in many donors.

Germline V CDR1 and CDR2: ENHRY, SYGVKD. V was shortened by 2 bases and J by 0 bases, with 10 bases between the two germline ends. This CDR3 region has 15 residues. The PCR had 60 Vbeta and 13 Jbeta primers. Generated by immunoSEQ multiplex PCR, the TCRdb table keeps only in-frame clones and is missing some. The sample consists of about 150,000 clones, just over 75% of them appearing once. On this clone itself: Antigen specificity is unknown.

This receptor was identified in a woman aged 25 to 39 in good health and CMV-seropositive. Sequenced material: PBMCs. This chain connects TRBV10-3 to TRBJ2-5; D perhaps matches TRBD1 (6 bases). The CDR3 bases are TGTGCCATCAGTGAGATTAGACAGGACCAAGAGACCCAGTACTTC. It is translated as CAISEIRQDQETQYF.